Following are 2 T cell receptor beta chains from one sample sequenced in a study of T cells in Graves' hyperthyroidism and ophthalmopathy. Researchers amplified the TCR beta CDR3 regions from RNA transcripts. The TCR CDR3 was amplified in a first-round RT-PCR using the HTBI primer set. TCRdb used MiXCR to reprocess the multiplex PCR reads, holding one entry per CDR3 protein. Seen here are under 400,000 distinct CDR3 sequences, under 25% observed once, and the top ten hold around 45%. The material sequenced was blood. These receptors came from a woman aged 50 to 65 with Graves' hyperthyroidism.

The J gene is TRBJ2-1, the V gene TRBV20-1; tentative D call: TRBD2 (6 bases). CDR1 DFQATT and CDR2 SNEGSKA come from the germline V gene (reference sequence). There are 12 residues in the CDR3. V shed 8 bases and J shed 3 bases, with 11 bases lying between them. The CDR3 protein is CSFPTSYNEQFF. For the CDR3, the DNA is TGCAGTTTCCCGACTAGCTACAATGAGCAGTTCTTC.

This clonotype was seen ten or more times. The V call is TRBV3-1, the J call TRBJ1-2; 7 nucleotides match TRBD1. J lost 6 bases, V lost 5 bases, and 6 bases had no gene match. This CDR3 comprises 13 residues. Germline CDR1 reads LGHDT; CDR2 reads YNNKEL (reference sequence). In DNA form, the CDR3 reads TGTGCCAGCAGCTCGGACAGGTACAATGGCTACACCTTC. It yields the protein CASSSDRYNGYTF.